This T cell receptor beta chain was found in a study of blood T cell repertoires in COVID-19. Whole-study context: T cells, B-cell-depleted T cells, or PBMCs supplied cDNA or gDNA.

The participants were between roughly 18 and 90 years old and came from 20 to 30 US areas. Participant-given clinical history determined each cohort assignment. Authors' data handling: Amplification from reference gene primers served as the basis for estimated nucleated cell counts. Only in-frame clones appear in the TCRdb table, and some are missing; sequencing was by immunoSEQ multiplex PCR. V and J calls and clone size are as listed in that table; D and trimming were resolved from the DNA. The sample lists under 250,000 clones, about 87% seen once, with 2% to 3% in the top ten. V gave up 1 base and J gave up 10 bases, with 20 bases separating them. The CDR3 has 17 amino acids. The germline V gene has CDR1 MGHRA and CDR2 YSYEKL.

The chain has TRBV4-1 and TRBJ1-6; no firm D call. The specimen was PBMCs or T cells enriched from blood (not recorded which). The source is a woman aged 30 to 39 with acute COVID-19. For the CDR3, the DNA is TGCGCCAGCAGCCAAGGAGCGAGTACCAACACATTATCACCCCTCCACTTT. This gives the protein CASSQGASTNTLSPLHF.